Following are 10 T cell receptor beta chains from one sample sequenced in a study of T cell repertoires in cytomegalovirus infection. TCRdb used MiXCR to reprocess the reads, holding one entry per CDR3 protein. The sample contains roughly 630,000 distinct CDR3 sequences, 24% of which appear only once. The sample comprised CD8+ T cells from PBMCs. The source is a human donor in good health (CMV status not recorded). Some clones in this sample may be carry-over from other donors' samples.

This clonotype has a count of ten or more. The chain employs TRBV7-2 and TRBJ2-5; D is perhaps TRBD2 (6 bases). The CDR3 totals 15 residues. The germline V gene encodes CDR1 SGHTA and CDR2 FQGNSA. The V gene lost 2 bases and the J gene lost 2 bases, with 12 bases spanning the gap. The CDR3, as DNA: TGTGCCAGCAGCTTAACGGCGCGGGGACAAGAGACCCAGTACTTC. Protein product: CASSLTARGQETQYF.

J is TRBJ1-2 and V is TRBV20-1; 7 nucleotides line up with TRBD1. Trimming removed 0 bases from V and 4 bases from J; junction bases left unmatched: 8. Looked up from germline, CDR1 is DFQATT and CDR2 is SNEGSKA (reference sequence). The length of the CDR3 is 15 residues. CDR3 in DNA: TGCAGTGCTAGAGATGAGGGACAGCAACCCTATGGCTACACCTTC. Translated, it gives CSARDEGQQPYGYTF.

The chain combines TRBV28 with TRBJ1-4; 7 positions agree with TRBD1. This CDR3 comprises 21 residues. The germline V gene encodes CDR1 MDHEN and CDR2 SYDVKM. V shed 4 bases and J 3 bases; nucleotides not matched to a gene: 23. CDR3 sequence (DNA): TGTGCCAGCAGTTCCATCCCCGGGGCGGGGACAGCCATCCTCCCTAATGAAAAACTGTTTTTT. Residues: CASSSIPGAGTAILPNEKLFF.

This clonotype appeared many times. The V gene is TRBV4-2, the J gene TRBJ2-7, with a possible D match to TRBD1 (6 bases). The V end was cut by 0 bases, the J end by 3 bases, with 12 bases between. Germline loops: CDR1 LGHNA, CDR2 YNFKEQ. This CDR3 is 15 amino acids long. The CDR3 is CASSQENRGGYEQYF. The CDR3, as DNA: TGTGCCAGCAGCCAAGAAAACCGAGGGGGCTACGAGCAGTACTTC.

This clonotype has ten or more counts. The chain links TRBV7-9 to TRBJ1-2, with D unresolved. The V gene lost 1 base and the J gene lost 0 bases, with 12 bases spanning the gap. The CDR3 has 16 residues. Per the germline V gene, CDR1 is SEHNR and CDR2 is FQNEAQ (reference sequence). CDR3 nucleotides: TGTGCCAGCAGCTTAGATTCTTACAGAGCTAACTATGGCTACACCTTC. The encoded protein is CASSLDSYRANYGYTF.

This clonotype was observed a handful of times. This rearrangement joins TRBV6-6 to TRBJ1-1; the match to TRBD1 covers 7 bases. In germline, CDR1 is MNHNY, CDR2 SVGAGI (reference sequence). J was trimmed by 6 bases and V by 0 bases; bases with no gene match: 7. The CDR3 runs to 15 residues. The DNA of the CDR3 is TGTGCCAGCAGTTACTCGGGGACAGTCTCCCCTGAAGCTTTCTTT. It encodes CASSYSGTVSPEAFF.

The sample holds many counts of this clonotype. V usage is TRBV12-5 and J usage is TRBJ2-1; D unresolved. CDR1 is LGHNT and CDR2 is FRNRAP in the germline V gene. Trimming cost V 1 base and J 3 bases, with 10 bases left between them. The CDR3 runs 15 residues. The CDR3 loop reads CASGLGNWGYNEQFF. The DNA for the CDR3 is TGTGCTAGTGGTTTGGGTAATTGGGGCTACAATGAGCAGTTCTTC.

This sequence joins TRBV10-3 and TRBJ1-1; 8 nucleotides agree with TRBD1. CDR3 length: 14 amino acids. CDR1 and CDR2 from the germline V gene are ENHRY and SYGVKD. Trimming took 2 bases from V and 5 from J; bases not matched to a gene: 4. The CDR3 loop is CAISETDRGTEAFF. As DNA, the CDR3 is TGTGCCATCAGTGAGACTGACAGGGGTACTGAAGCTTTCTTT.

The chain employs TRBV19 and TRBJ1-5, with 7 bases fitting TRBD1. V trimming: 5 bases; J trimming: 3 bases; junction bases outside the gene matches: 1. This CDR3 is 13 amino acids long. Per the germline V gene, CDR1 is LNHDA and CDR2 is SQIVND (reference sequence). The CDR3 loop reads CASSGTDNQPQHF. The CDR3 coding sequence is TGTGCCAGTAGTGGGACAGACAATCAGCCCCAGCATTTT.

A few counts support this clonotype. The CDR3 loop is CSVEGQQEANYGYTF. The CDR3 DNA reads TGCAGCGTTGAGGGACAGCAAGAAGCTAACTATGGCTACACCTTC. V and J are TRBV29-1 and TRBJ1-2, with 7 nucleotides matching TRBD1. The V gene end was trimmed by 3 bases and the J gene end by 0 bases; junction bases not matched to a gene: 7. The germline V gene encodes CDR1 SQVTM and CDR2 ANQGSEA. The CDR3 sequence is 15 residues long.